This T cell receptor beta chain derives from a study of blood T cell repertoires in COVID-19. Libraries were prepared by immunoSEQ multiplex PCR; TCRdb keeps only in-frame clonotypes and omits some of them. The sample lists roughly 200,000 clones, more than 70% occurring once. The CDR3 sequence is 14 residues long. CDR1 WNHNN and CDR2 SYGVQD come from the germline V gene (reference sequence). V was shortened by 5 bases and J by 5 bases, with 13 bases between the two germline ends. The specimen was peripheral blood. This receptor was obtained from a man aged 18 to 30 with active or convalescent COVID-19. The rearrangement uses TRBV10-1 and TRBJ1-5; D might be TRBD1 (6 bases). CDR3 sequence: CASSPGRGDQPQHF. The CDR3 coding sequence is TGCGCCAGCAGTCCGGGCAGGGGAGATCAGCCCCAGCATTTT.